Following are 20 T cell receptor beta chains from one sample sequenced in a study of shared clonotypes between healthy human individuals. Clones were read by immunoSEQ multiplex PCR, and TCRdb kept only the in-frame ones, dropping some. Here the sample spans about 2 million clones, about 95% being singletons. Naive CD8 populations comprised CD45RO-negative cells positively selected for CCR7, excluding terminally differentiated effector memory CD45RA+ cells. Sequencing was done on a sample of naive CD8+ T cells sorted from blood. Receptors were obtained from a man aged 18 to 29 in good health.

V and J are TRBV30 and TRBJ1-5; no clear D gene. Germline V gives CDR1 GTSNPN, CDR2 SVGIG (reference sequence). This CDR3 has 14 amino acids. With 0 bases removed from V and 6 bases from J, the gap between germline ends came to 12 bases. The CDR3 loop reads CAWSVGGVGQPQHF. The CDR3 region has the DNA TGTGCCTGGAGTGTGGGTGGGGTGGGTCAGCCCCAGCATTTT.

The CDR3 loop is CASSLADSPDQPQHF. DNA of the CDR3: TGTGCCAGCAGCTTAGCGGACAGCCCCGATCAGCCCCAGCATTTT. The chain carries TRBV7-9 and TRBJ1-5; possibly TRBD1 for D (6 bases). The germline CDR1 and CDR2 sequences are SEHNR and FQNEAQ (reference sequence). The CDR3 has 15 amino acids. Trimming removed 0 bases from V and 5 bases from J, with 11 bases in between.

The chain combines TRBV6-5 with TRBJ2-3, with 10 bases aligning to TRBD2. V lost 4 bases and J lost 5; bases outside the gene matches: 3. The CDR3 covers 14 residues. Germline assignment: CDR1 MNHEY and CDR2 SVGAGI. CDR3 bases: TGTGCCAGCAGTTTGGCTAGCGGGGGAGATACGCAGTATTTT. Protein product: CASSLASGGDTQYF.

This clone appeared a single time. CDR3 DNA: TGTGCCACCAGCAGAGATCGAAGAGGTAATTCACCCCTCCACTTT. As protein: CATSRDRRGNSPLHF. V and J are TRBV15 and TRBJ1-6; D unclear. The CDR3 is 15 amino acids. Trimming removed 0 bases from V and 6 bases from J, with 9 bases in between. Germline assignment: CDR1 LNHNV and CDR2 YYDKDF (reference sequence).

Remarks on this clone: Additional DNA sequences in this sample encode the identical CDR3. V is TRBV6-6 and J is TRBJ2-1; tentatively, D is TRBD1 (5 bases). There are 12 residues in the CDR3. Trimming took 2 bases from V and 7 from J, leaving 6 bases between them. Germline V gene lookup returns CDR1 MNHNY and CDR2 SVGAGI (reference sequence). As DNA, the CDR3 is TGTGCCAGCAGTTACGGGGCAAATGAGCAGTTCTTC. The encoded protein is CASSYGANEQFF.

The J gene is TRBJ2-5, the V gene TRBV9; D possibly matches TRBD1 or TRBD2 (5 bases each). This CDR3 is built from 14 residues. Trimming left V 6 bases short and J 3 bases short, with 15 bases between. The germline V gene encodes CDR1 SGDLS and CDR2 YYNGEE. CDR3 coding DNA: TGTGCCAGCAATTGGGACGGACGTGAAGAGACCCAGTACTTC. Translated: CASNWDGREETQYF.

CDR3 DNA sequence: TGCAGCGCAAGGGACAGGGACTGGGTGAACACTGAAGCTTTCTTT. It translates to CSARDRDWVNTEAFF. The genes are TRBV29-1 and TRBJ1-1; 9 bases align to TRBD1. The germline V gene has CDR1 SQVTM and CDR2 ANQGSEA. The CDR3 extends over 15 amino acids. The V segment lost 7 bases and the J segment 0 bases; nucleotides outside the gene matches: 9. The full variable domain, completed using reference TRBV29-1 and TRBJ1-1, is SAVISQKPSRDICQRGTSLTIQCQVDSQVTMMFWYRQQPGQSLTLIATANQGSEATYESGFVIDKFPISRPNLTFSTLTVSNMSPEDSSIYLCSARDRDWVNTEAFFGQGTRLTVV.

The CDR3 DNA reads TGTGCCTGGAGTGGGGAAGGACCCCCCTCCTACGAGCAGTACTTC. It is translated as CAWSGEGPPSYEQYF. This chain joins TRBV30 and TRBJ2-7, with D hard to call. This CDR3 has 15 amino acids. From germline, CDR1 is GTSNPN and CDR2 SVGIG (reference sequence). V dropped 1 base and J dropped 0 bases, with 13 bases sitting between them.

The J gene is TRBJ2-3, the V gene TRBV28; 9 positions agree with TRBD2. There are 16 residues in the CDR3. The ends lost 6 bases at V and 2 bases at J; junction bases unmatched: 9. From germline, CDR1 is MDHEN and CDR2 SYDVKM. The CDR3 nucleotides read TGTGCCAGCAGCCCCTGGGGACTAGCCGACACAGATACGCAGTATTTT. Encoded protein: CASSPWGLADTDTQYF.

The chain joins TRBV5-5 to TRBJ1-1; D is possibly TRBD1 (6 bases). This CDR3 contains 14 residues. The ends were cut back, 5 bases at V and 4 bases at J, with 15 bases in the middle. CDR1 and CDR2 from the germline V gene are SGHKS and YYEKEE (reference sequence). In DNA, the CDR3 is TGTGCCAGCAGTTTCGTGATAGGGGGCACTGAAGCTTTCTTT. Protein product: CASSFVIGGTEAFF.

The chain links TRBV9 to TRBJ2-6; D may be TRBD2 (5 bases). The CDR3 runs to 15 residues. The germline CDR1 and CDR2 sequences are SGDLS and YYNGEE. V dropped 5 bases and J dropped 2 bases, with 11 bases sitting between them. CDR3: CASRSLGAGANVLTF. CDR3 coding DNA: TGTGCCAGCAGATCCCTCGGGGCTGGGGCCAACGTCCTGACTTTC.

V is TRBV6-1 and J is TRBJ1-4; D may be TRBD1 (6 bases). The CDR3 is 14 amino acids. V dropped 2 bases and J dropped 7 bases, with 11 bases sitting between them. Germline V lookup: CDR1 MNHNS, CDR2 SASEGT. The DNA for the CDR3 is TGTGCCAGCAGTGAATGGGGGGGCGGTGAAAAACTGTTTTTT. Translated: CASSEWGGGEKLFF.

The CDR3 DNA is TGTGCCAGTCTTAGTGGAGGAGAAGACCCCTATAATTCACCCCTCCACTTT. Translated: CASLSGGEDPYNSPLHF. The gene calls are TRBV2 and TRBJ1-6, with D unclear. The V end lost 9 bases, the J end lost 2 bases, and 20 bases lay between the germline ends. Germline V gene lookup returns CDR1 SNHLY and CDR2 FYNNEI. The CDR3 sequence is 17 residues long.

This clone was recorded only once. The chain couples TRBV6-1 to TRBJ1-5; D is uncertain. This CDR3 has 14 amino acids. Germline V gene sequence: CDR1 MNHNS, CDR2 SASEGT. Trimming cost V 4 bases and J 4 bases, with 11 bases left between them. In DNA, the CDR3 is TGTGCCAGCAGTGGTGCAGTCGGGAATCAGCCCCAGCATTTT. It yields the protein CASSGAVGNQPQHF.

This chain joins TRBV19 and TRBJ2-3; D perhaps matches TRBD1 (6 bases). This CDR3 region has 14 residues. The germline gives CDR1 LNHDA, CDR2 SQIVND (reference sequence). The V and J ends lost 3 bases and 6 bases respectively, with 13 bases between them. DNA of the CDR3: TGTGCCAGTAGTATCCAGGGGTTGGATGATACGCAGTATTTT. This sequence encodes CASSIQGLDDTQYF. Variable domain in full (rest from reference TRBV19 and TRBJ2-3): DGGITQSPKYLFRKEGQNVTLSCEQNLNHDAMYWYRQDPGQGLRLIYYSQIVNDFQKGDIAEGYSVSREKKESFPLTVTSAQKNPTAFYLCASSIQGLDDTQYFGPGTRLTVL.

This chain links TRBV5-1 with TRBJ2-2, with D possibly called TRBD1 or TRBD2 (5 bases each). The CDR3 extends over 15 amino acids. The germline gives CDR1 SGHRS, CDR2 YFSETQ. V shed 2 bases and J shed 7 bases, with 15 bases lying between them. The CDR3 DNA reads as TGCGCCAGCAGCTTAGAGGGACGAGAGGGCGGGGAGCTGTTTTTT. This codes for CASSLEGREGGELFF.

V gene TRBV10-2 combines with J gene TRBJ2-7, with D unclear. There are 14 residues in the CDR3. Germline V gene sequence: CDR1 WSHSY, CDR2 SAAADI. Trimming left V 3 bases short and J 9 bases short, with 18 bases between. The CDR3 DNA reads TGCGCCAGCAGTGAAGCCCCCCGCGAGGCCGGGCAGTACTTC. Translating it yields CASSEAPREAGQYF.

The rearrangement links TRBV4-3 to TRBJ1-1; D may be TRBD1 (6 bases). V shed 4 bases and J shed 1 base, with 13 bases lying between them. The CDR3 has 15 residues. Germline V gene data show CDR1 as LGHNA and CDR2 as YSLEER. As DNA, the CDR3 is TGCGCCAGCAGCCTTACAGGGCCGACGAACACTGAAGCTTTCTTT. Translated: CASSLTGPTNTEAFF.

The chain recombines TRBV13 with TRBJ2-3; no reliable D call. This CDR3 spans 14 amino acids. The germline V and J ends were trimmed by 7 bases and 6 bases, with 17 bases remaining between them. Germline V lookup: CDR1 PRHDT, CDR2 FYEKMQ (reference sequence). CDR3 sequence reads: CASNLYESGDTQYF. CDR3 DNA: TGTGCCAGCAATTTATACGAGAGTGGGGATACGCAGTATTTT.

The table lists this clone with a count of one. The chain combines TRBV19 with TRBJ1-4; D uncertain. The CDR3 loop spans 14 amino acids. From germline, CDR1 is LNHDA and CDR2 SQIVND (reference sequence). The ends were cut back, 0 bases at V and 5 bases at J, with 7 bases in the middle. In DNA form, the CDR3 reads TGTGCCAGTAGTATAGATCTTGGAAATGAAAAACTGTTTTTT. Amino acids: CASSIDLGNEKLFF.